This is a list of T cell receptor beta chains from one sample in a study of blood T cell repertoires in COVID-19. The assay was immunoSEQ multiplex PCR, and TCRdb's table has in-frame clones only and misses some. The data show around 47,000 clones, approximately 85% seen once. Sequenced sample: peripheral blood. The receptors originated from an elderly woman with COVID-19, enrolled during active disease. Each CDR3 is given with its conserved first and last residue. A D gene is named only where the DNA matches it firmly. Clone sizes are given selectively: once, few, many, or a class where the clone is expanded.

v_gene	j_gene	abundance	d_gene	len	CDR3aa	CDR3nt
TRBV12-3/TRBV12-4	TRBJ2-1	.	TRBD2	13	CATLAGGGDEQFF	TGTGCCACCCTAGCGGGGGGTGGGGATGAGCAGTTCTTC
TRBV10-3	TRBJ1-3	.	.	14	CAILNPSSGNTIYF	TGTGCCATCTTGAACCCCAGCTCTGGAAACACCATATATTTT
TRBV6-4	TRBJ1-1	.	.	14	CAPSVGPRNTEAFF	TGTGCCCCCAGCGTAGGTCCGAGGAACACTGAAGCTTTCTTT
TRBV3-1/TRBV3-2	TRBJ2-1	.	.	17	CASSQGMTSLPHNEQFF	TGTGCCAGCAGCCAAGGGATGACTAGTCTACCACACAATGAGCAGTTCTTC
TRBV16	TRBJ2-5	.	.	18	CASSQRTKTGDTQETQYF	TGTGCCAGCAGCCAAAGGACCAAGACAGGCGATACACAAGAGACCCAGTACTTC
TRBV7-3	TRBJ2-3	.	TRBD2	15	CASSSTSGSSDTQYF	TGTGCCAGCAGCTCGACTAGCGGGAGTTCGGATACGCAGTATTTT
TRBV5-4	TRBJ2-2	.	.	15	CASRIRELNTGELFF	TGTGCCAGCAGGATACGGGAGCTGAACACCGGGGAGCTGTTTTTT
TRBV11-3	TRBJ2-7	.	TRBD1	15	CASRKDRGFAYEQYF	TGTGCCAGCAGAAAGGACAGGGGGTTTGCCTACGAGCAGTACTTC
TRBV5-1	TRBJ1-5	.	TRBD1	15	CASSLGGQDHQPQHF	TGCGCCAGCAGCTTGGGGGGACAGGATCATCAGCCCCAGCATTTT
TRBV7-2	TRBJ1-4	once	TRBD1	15	CASSFDRAPNEKLFF	TGTGCCAGCAGCTTCGACAGGGCTCCTAATGAAAAACTGTTTTTT
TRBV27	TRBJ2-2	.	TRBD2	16	CATRTSGNLNTGELFF	TGTGCCACCCGGACTAGCGGGAACCTTAACACCGGGGAGCTGTTTTTT
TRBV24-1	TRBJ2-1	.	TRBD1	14	CATRPGQGMNEQFF	TGTGCCACCAGGCCGGGACAGGGGATGAATGAGCAGTTCTTC
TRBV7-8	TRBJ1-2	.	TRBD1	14	CASSRRDRKEGYTF	TGTGCCAGCAGCCGACGGGACAGAAAGGAGGGCTACACCTTC
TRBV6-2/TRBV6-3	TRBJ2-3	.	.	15	CASSSFGTRTDTQYF	TGTGCCAGCAGTTCCTTCGGGACACGGACAGATACGCAGTATTTT
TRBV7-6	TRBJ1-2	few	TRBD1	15	CASSVGQGIEDGYTF	TGTGCCAGCAGCGTAGGACAGGGGATAGAGGATGGCTACACCTTC
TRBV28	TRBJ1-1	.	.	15	CASSLTVTQNTEAFF	TGTGCCAGCAGTTTAACCGTGACACAGAACACTGAAGCTTTCTTT
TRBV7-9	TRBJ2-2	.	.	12	CASSFGAGELFF	TGTGCCAGCAGCTTCGGGGCCGGGGAGCTGTTTTTT
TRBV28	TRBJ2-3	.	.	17	CASSFIAGQGPMNTQYF	TGTGCCAGCAGTTTTATCGCTGGGCAGGGTCCCATGAATACGCAGTATTTT
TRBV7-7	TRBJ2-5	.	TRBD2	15	CASSRRPSGQETQYF	TGTGCTAGCAGTAGACGGCCTAGCGGCCAAGAGACCCAGTACTTC
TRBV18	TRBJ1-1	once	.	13	CASSPTGNTEAFF	TGTGCCAGCTCCCCTACAGGGAACACTGAAGCTTTCTTT
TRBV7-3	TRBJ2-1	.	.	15	CASSEYTSSYNEQFF	TGTGCCAGCAGCGAATACACCAGCTCCTACAATGAGCAGTTCTTC
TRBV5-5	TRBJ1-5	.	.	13	CASSKQGNQPQHF	TGTGCCAGCAGCAAACAGGGCAATCAGCCCCAGCATTTT
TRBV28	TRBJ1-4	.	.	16	CASIGSRRETNEKLFF	TGTGCCAGCATAGGTAGCAGGAGGGAGACGAATGAAAAACTGTTTTTT
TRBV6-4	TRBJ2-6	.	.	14	CASSEQAGANVLTF	TGTGCCAGCAGTGAGCAGGCGGGGGCCAACGTCCTGACTTTC
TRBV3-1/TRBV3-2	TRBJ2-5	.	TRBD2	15	CASSLKAGGWETQYF	TGTGCCAGCAGCCTAAAGGCGGGGGGGTGGGAGACCCAGTACTTC
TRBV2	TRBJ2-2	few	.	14	CARSGLANTGELFF	TGTGCCAGAAGTGGGCTAGCTAACACCGGGGAGCTGTTTTTT
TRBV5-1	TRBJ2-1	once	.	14	CASSLGLEPNEQFF	TGCGCCAGCAGCTTGGGGCTAGAACCCAATGAGCAGTTCTTC
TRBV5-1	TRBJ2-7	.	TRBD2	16	CASRDGTSGGYYEQYF	TGCGCCAGCAGAGACGGGACTAGCGGGGGTTACTACGAGCAGTACTTC
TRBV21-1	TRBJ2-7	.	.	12	CASSSRADEQYF	TGTGCCAGCAGCTCGCGGGCAGACGAGCAGTACTTC
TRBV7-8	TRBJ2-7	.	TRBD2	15	CASSLAIGRAYEQYF	TGTGCCAGCAGCTTAGCGATCGGGAGGGCCTACGAGCAGTACTTC
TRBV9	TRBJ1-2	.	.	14	CASSLRSRGDGYTF	TGTGCCAGCAGCTTGAGGTCCAGGGGCGATGGCTACACCTTC
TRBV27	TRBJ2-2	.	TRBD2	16	CASSLDLLAGRGELFF	TGTGCCAGCAGTTTAGATCTCCTAGCGGGACGAGGGGAGCTGTTTTTT
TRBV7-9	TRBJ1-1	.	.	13	CAITGQLNTEAFF	TGTGCCATAACCGGACAGCTGAACACTGAAGCTTTCTTT
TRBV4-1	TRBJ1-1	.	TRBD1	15	CASSLTGWSNTEAFF	TGCGCCAGCAGCTTGACAGGGTGGTCTAACACTGAAGCTTTCTTT
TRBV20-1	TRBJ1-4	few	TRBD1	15	CSASPGTVLDEKLFF	TGCAGTGCTAGTCCCGGGACAGTGTTGGATGAAAAACTGTTTTTT
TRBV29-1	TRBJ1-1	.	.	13	CTNLRGGSTEAFF	TGCACTAATCTAAGAGGAGGGAGCACTGAAGCTTTCTTT
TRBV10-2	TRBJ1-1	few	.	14	CASRDLRVNTEAFF	TGCGCCAGCAGGGACCTCAGGGTCAACACTGAAGCTTTCTTT
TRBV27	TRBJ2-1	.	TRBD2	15	CASSRGGSSYNEQFF	TGTGCCAGCAGCCGGGGCGGGAGCTCCTACAATGAGCAGTTCTTC
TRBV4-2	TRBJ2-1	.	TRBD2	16	CASSLTSGSSYNEQFF	TGTGCCAGCAGCCTGACTAGCGGGAGCTCCTACAATGAGCAGTTCTTC
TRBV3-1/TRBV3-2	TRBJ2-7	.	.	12	CASSQSRGEQYF	TGTGCCAGCAGCCAGTCACGGGGTGAGCAGTACTTC
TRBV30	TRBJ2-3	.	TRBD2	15	CAWRVSGSLGDTQYF	TGTGCCTGGAGGGTTAGCGGGAGCCTTGGAGATACGCAGTATTTT
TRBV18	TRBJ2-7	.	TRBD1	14	CASSRDRDSYEQYF	TGTGCCAGCTCACGCGACAGGGACTCCTACGAGCAGTACTTC